These 19 T cell receptor beta chains were sequenced from one sample in a study of T cell repertoires in cytomegalovirus infection. A single record per CDR3 protein comes from TCRdb applying MiXCR to the reads. The sample shows 130,000 or so distinct CDR3 sequences, about 6.5% of them seen only once. Sequencing used PBMCs. The receptors shown here come from a human donor in good health (CMV status not recorded). Some clones in this sample may be carry-over from other donors' samples.

This clonotype was recorded at least ten times. The genes are TRBV7-2 and TRBJ2-3; 9 nucleotides agree with TRBD2. The CDR3 runs to 15 residues. In germline, CDR1 is SGHTA, CDR2 FQGNSA. J lost 1 base, V lost 6 bases, and 5 bases had no gene match. In DNA, the CDR3 is TGTGCCAGCAGACCCGGACTAGCGCGCACAGATACGCAGTATTTT. Protein sequence: CASRPGLARTDTQYF.

The table lists this clonotype with many counts. The chain employs TRBV6-2 or TRBV6-3 and TRBJ1-2; 7 nucleotides line up with TRBD1. Germline CDR1 reads MNHEY; CDR2 reads SVGEGT. The CDR3 loop spans 14 amino acids. The J segment lost 6 bases and the V segment lost 4 bases, leaving 8 bases of the junction unmatched. CDR3 in DNA: TGTGCCAGCAGTTCCGGACAGGCGGGGGATGGCTACACCTTC. Translated, it gives CASSSGQAGDGYTF.

This clonotype appeared a single time. This could be a read error, since a much larger clone is one nucleotide away. This chain uses TRBV19 with TRBJ1-5; the D gene is possibly TRBD1 (6 bases). This CDR3 contains 15 residues. CDR1 LNHDA and CDR2 SQIVND come from the germline V gene (reference sequence). V was pared by 4 bases and J by 7 bases, with 17 bases between. The CDR3: CASSTGGGSGQPQHF. CDR3 bases: TGTGCCAGTAGTACCGGAGGGGGAAGTGGCCAGCCCCAGCATTTT.

This clonotype turned up a few times. The chain uses TRBV7-7 and TRBJ2-2; D tentatively fits TRBD1 or TRBD2 (5 bases each). Per the germline V gene, CDR1 is SSHAT and CDR2 is FNYEAQ (reference sequence). Trimming stripped 2 bases from V and 4 bases from J, with 14 bases between. The length of the CDR3 is 16 residues. The CDR3 DNA follows: TGTGCCAGCAGCTTACAAGCCGGGACCATCACCGGGGAGCTGTTTTTT. It encodes CASSLQAGTITGELFF.

This clonotype was picked up many times. The chain links TRBV7-9 to TRBJ1-1; TRBD1 might be the D (5 bases). Germline values: CDR1 SEHNR, CDR2 FQNEAQ (reference sequence). The CDR3 contains 12 residues. Trimming cost V 8 bases and J 5 bases, with 12 bases left between them. CDR3 bases: TGTGCCAGCGCGGGGGGTATAACTGAAGCTTTCTTT. It is translated as CASAGGITEAFF. Full variable domain (rest looked up from reference TRBV7-9 and TRBJ1-1): DTGVSQNPRHKITKRGQNVTFRCDPISEHNRLYWYRQTLGQGPEFLTYFQNEAQLEKSRLLSDRFSAERPKGSFSTLEIQRTEQGDSAMYLCASAGGITEAFFGQGTRLTVV.

Many counts were recorded for this clonotype. This chain connects TRBV5-1 to TRBJ2-3; 14 bases match TRBD2. Losses at the gene ends were 5 bases for V and 0 bases for J; bases not matched to a gene: 11. Germline-derived CDR1 and CDR2 are SGHRS and YFSETQ. The CDR3 is 19 residues long. The CDR3 coding sequence is TGCGCCAGCAGGCGCATCCCGGGACTAGCGGGGGCAAGCACAGATACGCAGTATTTT. This sequence encodes CASRRIPGLAGASTDTQYF.

This clonotype turned up a few times. V and J are TRBV28 and TRBJ2-1; 11 nucleotides agree with TRBD1. The CDR3 extends over 15 amino acids. Germline CDR1 reads MDHEN; CDR2 reads SYDVKM. V gave up 6 bases and J gave up 5 bases; unmatched junction bases: 6. CDR3 in amino acids: CASSWDRGLHNEQFF. The CDR3 bases are TGTGCCAGCAGCTGGGACAGGGGGTTGCACAATGAGCAGTTCTTC.

This clonotype appeared many times. V gene TRBV12-5 combines with J gene TRBJ2-2; 8 bases map to TRBD2. V lost 1 base, J lost 5 bases, and 12 bases stayed unmatched. The germline CDR1 and CDR2 sequences are LGHNT and FRNRAP. The CDR3 is 18 amino acids. CDR3 sequence: CASGLGPLRGGETGELFF. The CDR3 coding sequence is TGTGCTAGTGGTTTGGGACCCCTCCGGGGGGGAGAGACCGGGGAGCTGTTTTTT.

There are many counts of this clonotype. This chain uses TRBV7-2 with TRBJ2-5; perhaps TRBD2 as D (5 bases). This CDR3 region has 17 residues. Trimming took 1 base from V and 0 from J, leaving 15 bases between them. Germline V gives CDR1 SGHTA, CDR2 FQGNSA. The CDR3 is CASSLVGIGKYQETQYF. CDR3 sequence (DNA): TGTGCCAGCAGCTTAGTCGGAATCGGGAAGTACCAAGAGACCCAGTACTTC.

This clonotype was seen repeatedly, ten times or more. This chain uses TRBV20-1 with TRBJ2-3; D is uncertain. V was cut by 6 bases and J by 1 base, with 17 bases left in between. This CDR3 region has 15 residues. Germline V lookup: CDR1 DFQATT, CDR2 SNEGSKA (reference sequence). This CDR3 reads CSAPGRVFGTDTQYF. The DNA of the CDR3 is TGCAGTGCCCCTGGCCGGGTTTTCGGCACAGATACGCAGTATTTT.

The chain couples TRBV20-1 to TRBJ2-1; D is uncertain. Trimming shortened V by 6 bases and J by 3 bases, and 12 bases separated the two germline ends. From germline, CDR1 is DFQATT and CDR2 SNEGSKA (reference sequence). This CDR3 contains 13 residues. CDR3 amino acids: CSAPPLDYNEQFF. Written as DNA, the CDR3 is TGCAGTGCCCCCCCACTCGACTACAATGAGCAGTTCTTC.

This clonotype was counted many times. The chain joins TRBV5-1 to TRBJ2-3; 9 nucleotides align to TRBD2. The germline CDR1 and CDR2 sequences are SGHRS and YFSETQ. The length of the CDR3 is 16 residues. V shed 0 bases, J shed 3 bases, and the junction held 5 bases outside the gene matches. The CDR3 protein is CASSLAVAGETDTQYF. The CDR3 coding sequence is TGCGCCAGCAGCTTGGCAGTAGCGGGGGAGACAGATACGCAGTATTTT.

This chain joins TRBV19 and TRBJ1-6; D is unclear. This CDR3 comprises 13 residues. Germline CDR1 LNHDA, CDR2 SQIVND (reference sequence). V dropped 5 bases and J dropped 10 bases, with 12 bases sitting between them. The CDR3 is CASSQVWNSPLHF. The CDR3, as DNA: TGTGCCAGTAGTCAGGTCTGGAACTCACCCCTCCACTTT.

The CDR3 spells CASSRQPGTPDYEQYF. The CDR3 DNA is TGTGCCAGCAGTCGCCAGCCCGGGACTCCGGACTACGAGCAGTACTTC. The chain uses TRBV7-9 and TRBJ2-7; possible D gene TRBD2, 6 bases. The germline CDR1 and CDR2 sequences are SEHNR and FQNEAQ (reference sequence). This CDR3 spans 16 amino acids. V was pared by 6 bases and J by 3 bases, with 21 bases between.

The chain couples TRBV6-2 or TRBV6-3 to TRBJ1-5, with a tentative D call TRBD1 (5 bases). The CDR3 is 16 amino acids. V was clipped by 6 bases and J by 0 bases, with 15 bases between them. Germline V CDR1 and CDR2: MNHEY, SVGEGT. This CDR3 is CASRESDRHSNQPQHF. CDR3 nucleotides: TGTGCCAGCAGAGAAAGCGACAGACATAGCAATCAGCCCCAGCATTTT.

This clonotype was observed many times. The chain employs TRBV2 and TRBJ1-1, with TRBD1 matching 9 bases. V was pared by 8 bases and J by 1 base, with 8 bases of the junction left unmatched. Germline V CDR1 and CDR2: SNHLY, FYNNEI. The CDR3 loop spans 15 amino acids. The CDR3 protein is CASVSPGQGNTEAFF. The CDR3, as DNA: TGTGCCAGCGTCTCCCCGGGACAGGGGAACACTGAAGCTTTCTTT.

This clonotype has just a few counts. The CDR3 DNA follows: TGTGCCAGCAGCTTAGGGATGGGACTAGCGGGTTTCACCGGGGAGCTGTTTTTT. Amino acid sequence: CASSLGMGLAGFTGELFF. V and J are TRBV7-8 and TRBJ2-2, with 12 bases aligning to TRBD2. The J segment lost 4 bases and the V segment lost 1 base, leaving 7 bases of the junction unmatched. CDR1 and CDR2 from the germline V gene are SGHVS and FQNEAQ. The CDR3 sequence is 18 residues long.

This clonotype was found many times. The CDR3 here is CSAAKPPGSRWNEQFF. The CDR3 DNA is TGCAGTGCTGCTAAGCCTCCGGGCAGCCGCTGGAATGAGCAGTTCTTC. The genes are TRBV20-1 and TRBJ2-1; unclear D gene. Trimming removed 5 bases at V and 7 bases at J, with 24 bases between. This CDR3 comprises 16 residues. CDR1 and CDR2 from the germline V gene are DFQATT and SNEGSKA (reference sequence).

This clonotype was observed at least ten times. J is TRBJ2-5 and V is TRBV7-9; 11 bases map to TRBD2. Trimming cost V 3 bases and J 2 bases; bases outside gene matches: 5. CDR1 is SEHNR, CDR2 FQNEAQ, per germline (reference sequence). The CDR3 covers 16 residues. CDR3 residues: CASSLALAGGQETQYF. DNA for the CDR3: TGTGCCAGCAGCTTGGCCCTAGCGGGGGGACAAGAGACCCAGTACTTC.